This T cell receptor (beta chain) was sequenced during a study of T cell clonality in common variable immunodeficiency. General study findings and limits: Compared with healthy controls, CVID subjects showed increased TCRbeta clonality, mostly in about a third.

Both groups were predominantly of Caucasian heritage. Blood samples were heparinized, 5 to 8 ml per donor. Losses at the gene ends were 3 bases for V and 2 bases for J; bases not matched to a gene: 6. The CDR3 spans 15 residues. Per the germline V gene, CDR1 is MRHNA and CDR2 is SNTAGT. Some clones are missing from TCRdb's copy, which holds only in-frame ones; the method was immunoSEQ multiplex PCR. Recorded here are roughly 58,000 clones, none singletons. A few counts support this clone. The antigen is not known. The CDR3 end lies 3 residues beyond the end of the read and is filled in from the germline J gene. In the same sample, other DNA sequences code for this CDR3.

The sample was peripheral blood mononuclear cells. The chain joins TRBV6-4 to TRBJ1-2; 7 positions match TRBD1. The source is a person between 18 and 75 years old in good health. CDR3 DNA, as far as it was read: TGTGCCAGCAGTGAGTTTCCAGGGGGGAACTATGGC. It encodes CASSEFPGGNYG. The entire CDR3 reads CASSEFPGGNYGYTF.